This is a list of T cell receptor beta chains from one sample in a study of shared clonotypes between healthy human individuals. This table comes from immunoSEQ multiplex PCR, and its TCRdb copy is limited to in-frame clones, with some not included. The table lists roughly 500,000 clones, roughly 95% of them singletons. Material for sequencing was naive CD4+ T cells sorted from blood. Receptors were obtained from a woman younger than 45 in good health. CDR3s include the opening cysteine and the closing phenylalanine or tryptophan. Each record gives: D gene, clone size, V gene, J gene, CDR3 DNA, CDR3 protein. The D gene is left open where the match is weak. Clone size is not always given. Where it is, it says once, few, many or a class for expanded clones.

NA	once	TRBV2	TRBJ1-2	TGTGCCAGCAGTGAAATCCAGCTGGGGGGCTACACCTTC	CASSEIQLGGYTF
NA	NA	TRBV12-5	TRBJ2-1	TGTGCTAGTGGTTTGGCAGCGGCCGGAAGCGATGAGCAGTTCTTC	CASGLAAAGSDEQFF
TRBD2	NA	TRBV4-1	TRBJ2-3	TGCGCCAGCCCCAGGCCCGGGACTAGCGACTTTAACACAGATACGCAGTATTTT	CASPRPGTSDFNTDTQYF
TRBD2	NA	TRBV28	TRBJ2-1	TGTGCCAGCAGCGGGGGAGGGGCGGTTCACTACAATGAGCAGTTCTTC	CASSGGGAVHYNEQFF
TRBD2	NA	TRBV28	TRBJ2-7	TGTGCCAGCAGGCGCGGCGGGACTAGCATCATCTACGAGCAGTACTTC	CASRRGGTSIIYEQYF
NA	NA	TRBV5-4	TRBJ2-7	TGTGCCAGCAGCTTGGGAGGGACTCCTACCTACGAGCAGTACTTC	CASSLGGTPTYEQYF
TRBD1	NA	TRBV5-1	TRBJ1-6	TGCGCCAGCAGCAGTGGGACAGGGAAAGATTCACCCCTCCACTTT	CASSSGTGKDSPLHF
NA	NA	TRBV19	TRBJ1-2	TGTGCCAGTTTTGGGGTTGAGGACGGAAAATATGGCTACACCTTC	CASFGVEDGKYGYTF
NA	NA	TRBV7-9	TRBJ2-7	TGTGCCAGCAGCGGACAGCAAGGGACCGAGCAGTACTTC	CASSGQQGTEQYF
TRBD1	NA	TRBV19	TRBJ1-2	TGTGCCAGCAGGGGACAGGGACGCTACACCTTC	CASRGQGRYTF
NA	NA	TRBV28	TRBJ1-2	TGTGCCAGCAGTTTTTGGACAGATAACTATGGCTACACCTTC	CASSFWTDNYGYTF
NA	NA	TRBV27	TRBJ2-7	TGTGCCAGCAGTACCGGGATGTCCTACGAGCAGTACTTC	CASSTGMSYEQYF
TRBD1	NA	TRBV2	TRBJ2-3	TGTGCCAGCAGTGAACTAGAGGGGGCCACAGATACGCAGTATTTT	CASSELEGATDTQYF
NA	once	TRBV2	TRBJ1-2	TGTGCCAGCAGTACCCGGAGGGGTAGGAGCTATGGCTACACCTTC	CASSTRRGRSYGYTF
TRBD2	NA	TRBV6-5	TRBJ2-7	TGTGCCAGCATGATTAGCGGGAGCTACGAGCAGTACTTC	CASMISGSYEQYF
NA	NA	TRBV4-1	TRBJ2-4	TGCGCCAGCAGCCAAGTAGGGGGGTCCAAAAACATTCAGTACTTC	CASSQVGGSKNIQYF
NA	NA	TRBV6-5	TRBJ1-1	TGTGCCAGCAGCAGCAAGTATTTGAACACTGAAGCTTTCTTT	CASSSKYLNTEAFF
NA	NA	TRBV7-9	TRBJ1-5	TGTGCCACCGGGGGAGGCGCGACCTATAGCAATCAGCCCCAGCATTTT	CATGGGATYSNQPQHF
TRBD2	NA	TRBV4-1	TRBJ2-1	TGCGCCAGCAGCCCGGGACTAGCAGACGACAATGAGCAGTTCTTC	CASSPGLADDNEQFF
NA	NA	TRBV7-9	TRBJ2-7	TGTGCCAGCAGCTTCCTGTCCGGGACCTACTACGAGCAGTACTTC	CASSFLSGTYYEQYF
TRBD1	NA	TRBV29-1	TRBJ2-7	TGCAGCGTGCCGGGACAGGGTTCTTACGAGCAGTACTTC	CSVPGQGSYEQYF
TRBD2	NA	TRBV19	TRBJ2-1	TGTGCCAGTAGCGCCCCGGGGAGCGGGAAGAATCTAAATGAGCAGTTCTTC	CASSAPGSGKNLNEQFF
NA	NA	TRBV6-1	TRBJ1-1	TGTGCCAGCAGGCTTTCAGGTCAGGTCACTGAAGCTTTCTTT	CASRLSGQVTEAFF
NA	once	TRBV6-6	TRBJ2-2	TGTGCCAGCAGTTACCTTGAGGGGGCGAACACCGGGGAGCTGTTTTTT	CASSYLEGANTGELFF
NA	NA	TRBV6-4	TRBJ1-1	TGTGCCAGCAGTCGGGACGGAGGAGGTTCTGAAGCTTTCTTT	CASSRDGGGSEAFF
TRBD2	NA	TRBV19	TRBJ2-1	TGTGCCAGTAGCGACCCGGGACTAGCGACCAATGAGCAGTTCTTC	CASSDPGLATNEQFF
NA	NA	TRBV9	TRBJ1-4	TGTGCCAGCAGCGAGGCAATGGTTAATGAAAAACTGTTTTTT	CASSEAMVNEKLFF
NA	once	TRBV10-3	TRBJ2-1	TGTGCCATCACCTCGAGCGGGCCCAGCTCCTACAATGAGCAGTTCTTC	CAITSSGPSSYNEQFF
NA	NA	TRBV10-3	TRBJ2-7	TGTGCCATCAGTGAGCGGACCGGTGCTCGCTACGAGCAGTACTTC	CAISERTGARYEQYF
TRBD1	NA	TRBV28	TRBJ1-5	TGTGCCAGCAGTTTATGGGACAGGGCTCAGCCCCAGCATTTT	CASSLWDRAQPQHF
NA	NA	TRBV6-5	TRBJ2-1	TGTGCCAGCTCCAACGTAAGAGTTAATGAGCAGTTCTTC	CASSNVRVNEQFF
NA	NA	TRBV28	TRBJ2-2	TGTGCCAGCAGTTTACGGACGCCCCTCACCGGGGAGCTGTTTTTT	CASSLRTPLTGELFF
TRBD2	NA	TRBV10-3	TRBJ2-1	TGTGCCATCAGTGAGTCCGGGACTAGCGGGAGAAGTGAGCAGTTCTTC	CAISESGTSGRSEQFF
TRBD2	NA	TRBV19	TRBJ2-7	TGTGCCAGTGGGCGCGGACTAGCGGGAGACGAGCAGTACTTC	CASGRGLAGDEQYF
NA	NA	TRBV4-1	TRBJ1-2	TGCGCCAGCAGCCAAGTCTTTGAGGATGGCTACACCTTC	CASSQVFEDGYTF
NA	NA	TRBV18	TRBJ2-1	TGTGCCAGCTCACCTCACTCACTTAGCGATGAGCAGTTCTTC	CASSPHSLSDEQFF
NA	NA	TRBV6-5	TRBJ2-1	TGTGCCAGCAGTTACCCGGCAGGGGCCTACAATGAGCAGTTCTTC	CASSYPAGAYNEQFF
NA	NA	TRBV2	TRBJ1-5	TGTGCCAGCGGAGGGACGGATAGCAATCAGCCCCAGCATTTT	CASGGTDSNQPQHF
NA	NA	TRBV5-1	TRBJ2-7	TGCGCCAGCAGCTTTGGTCAGAATCGCGAGCAGTACTTC	CASSFGQNREQYF
NA	NA	TRBV28	TRBJ2-5	TGTGCCAGCAGATCCCCCGCACATATGTACCAAGAGACCCAGTACTTC	CASRSPAHMYQETQYF
TRBD2	NA	TRBV5-1	TRBJ2-7	TGCGCCAGCAGCTCGGGACTAGGGCTCGAGCAGTACTTC	CASSSGLGLEQYF
NA	NA	TRBV29-1	TRBJ2-7	TGCAGCGCCCAAGGAGGGACGGGGAACTACGAGCAGTACTTC	CSAQGGTGNYEQYF
NA	NA	TRBV6-1	TRBJ1-3	TGTGCCAGCAGTCCGCAGCTTGGAAACACCATATATTTT	CASSPQLGNTIYF
NA	NA	TRBV10-3	TRBJ1-1	TGTGCCACCCAAATGAACACTGAAGCTTTCTTT	CATQMNTEAFF
TRBD2	NA	TRBV5-5	TRBJ2-7	TGTGCCAGCAGCTATCGCAGACTAGCGGGAGGGCCGGACTACGAGCAGTACTTC	CASSYRRLAGGPDYEQYF
NA	NA	TRBV7-6	TRBJ2-7	TGTGCCAGCAGCCCCTTTGGGGGGAGTGGTAACGAGCAGTACTTC	CASSPFGGSGNEQYF
NA	NA	TRBV13	TRBJ2-7	TGTGCCAGCAGCTCAGCCGGTTCCTACGAGCAGTACTTC	CASSSAGSYEQYF
NA	NA	TRBV19	TRBJ2-7	TGTGCCAGTAGTATAGTAGCCAGCGGAGGGAGAAGGTACGAGCAGTACTTC	CASSIVASGGRRYEQYF
TRBD1	NA	TRBV5-1	TRBJ2-1	TGCGCCAGCAGACAGGGGGGATTAAATGAGCAGTTCTTC	CASRQGGLNEQFF
TRBD1	NA	TRBV27	TRBJ2-1	TGTGCCAGCAGTCAGCCGGGACAGGGCCTAGTGGGGCAGTTCTTC	CASSQPGQGLVGQFF
TRBD2	NA	TRBV5-1	TRBJ2-3	TGCGCCAGCAGCTTGGTTCTAGCGGTAGATACGCAGTATTTT	CASSLVLAVDTQYF
NA	NA	TRBV11-2	TRBJ2-4	TGTGCCAGCAGCTTAGAGAGGGGGGGAAACATTCAGTACTTC	CASSLERGGNIQYF
TRBD2	NA	TRBV9	TRBJ2-1	TGTGCCAGCAGCGTAGCTATTAGCGGGATCCTCTCCTACAATGAGCAGTTCTTC	CASSVAISGILSYNEQFF
NA	NA	TRBV5-1	TRBJ1-4	TGCGCCAGCTCGGACGGGGGAAGTAATGAAAAACTGTTTTTT	CASSDGGSNEKLFF
NA	NA	TRBV19	TRBJ1-5	TGTGCCAGTCGGTACAGTAGCAATCAGCCCCAGCATTTT	CASRYSSNQPQHF
TRBD1	once	TRBV10-3	TRBJ1-2	TGTGCCATCGGGGGCGAGAGACAGGGGAATGGCTACACCTTC	CAIGGERQGNGYTF
TRBD2	NA	TRBV19	TRBJ2-1	TGTGCCAGTAACCTTGGACTAGCGGGATCATGGCAGTTCTTC	CASNLGLAGSWQFF
NA	NA	TRBV28	TRBJ2-7	TGTGCCAGCAGTTACGGGACACCCTCCTACGAGCAGTACTTC	CASSYGTPSYEQYF
NA	NA	TRBV10-1	TRBJ1-5	TGCGCCAGCAGTGAACAGGGCAATCAGCCCCAGCATTTT	CASSEQGNQPQHF
NA	NA	TRBV28	TRBJ1-2	TGTGCCAGCAGTTTTAACAGGAAGTATGGCTACACCTTC	CASSFNRKYGYTF